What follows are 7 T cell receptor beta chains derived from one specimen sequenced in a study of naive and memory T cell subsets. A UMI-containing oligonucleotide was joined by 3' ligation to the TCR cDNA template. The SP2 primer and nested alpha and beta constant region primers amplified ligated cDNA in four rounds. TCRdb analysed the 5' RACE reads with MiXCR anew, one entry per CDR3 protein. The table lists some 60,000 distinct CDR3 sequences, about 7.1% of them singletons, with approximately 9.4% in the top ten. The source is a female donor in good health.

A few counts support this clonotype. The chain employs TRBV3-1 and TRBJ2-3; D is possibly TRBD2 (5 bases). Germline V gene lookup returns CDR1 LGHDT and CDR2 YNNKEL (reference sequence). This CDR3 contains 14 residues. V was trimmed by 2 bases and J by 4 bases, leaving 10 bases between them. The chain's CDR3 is CASSQTASPDTQYF. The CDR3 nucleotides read TGTGCCAGCAGCCAAACAGCTAGCCCAGATACGCAGTATTTT.

The CDR3: CSARALQGGGIQYF. CDR3 DNA sequence: TGCAGTGCTAGAGCGCTACAGGGGGGGGGCATTCAGTACTTC. The chain recombines TRBV20-1 with TRBJ2-4; a possible D gene is TRBD1 (8 bases). The germline V and J ends were trimmed by 1 base and 9 bases, with 16 bases remaining between them. This CDR3 is 14 amino acids long. Germline-derived CDR1 and CDR2 are DFQATT and SNEGSKA (reference sequence).

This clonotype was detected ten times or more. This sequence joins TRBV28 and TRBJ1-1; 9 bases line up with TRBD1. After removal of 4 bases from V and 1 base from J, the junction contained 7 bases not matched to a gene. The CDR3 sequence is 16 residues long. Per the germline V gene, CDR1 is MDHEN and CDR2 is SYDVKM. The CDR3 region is CASSSEPGQGNTEAFF. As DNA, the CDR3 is TGTGCCAGCAGTTCGGAACCGGGACAGGGGAACACTGAAGCTTTCTTT.

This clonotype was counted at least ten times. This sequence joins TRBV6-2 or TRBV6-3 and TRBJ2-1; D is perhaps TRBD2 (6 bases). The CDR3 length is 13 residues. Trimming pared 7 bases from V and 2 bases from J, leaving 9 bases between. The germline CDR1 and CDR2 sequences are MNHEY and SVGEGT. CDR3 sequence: CASTWGAYNEQFF. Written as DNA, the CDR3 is TGTGCCAGCACGTGGGGGGCCTACAATGAGCAGTTCTTC.

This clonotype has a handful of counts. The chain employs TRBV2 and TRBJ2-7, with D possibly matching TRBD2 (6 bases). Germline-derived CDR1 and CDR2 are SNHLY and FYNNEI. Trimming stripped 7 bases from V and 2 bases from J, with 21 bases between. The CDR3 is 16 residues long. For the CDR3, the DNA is TGTGCCAGCATCCCCCTGGGGGGTAGGATCACCTACGAGCAGTACTTC. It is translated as CASIPLGGRITYEQYF. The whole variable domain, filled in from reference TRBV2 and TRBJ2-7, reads EPEVTQTPSHQVTQMGQEVILRCVPISNHLYFYWYRQILGQKVEFLVSFYNNEISEKSEIFDDQFSVERPDGSNFTLKIRSTKLEDSAMYFCASIPLGGRITYEQYFGPGTRLTVT.

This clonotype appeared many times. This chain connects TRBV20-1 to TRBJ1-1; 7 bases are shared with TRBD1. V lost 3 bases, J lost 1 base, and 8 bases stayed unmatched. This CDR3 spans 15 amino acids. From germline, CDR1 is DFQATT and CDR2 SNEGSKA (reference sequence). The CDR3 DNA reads TGCAGTGCTAGCATCCCGGGACAGCCGAACACTGAAGCTTTCTTT. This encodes CSASIPGQPNTEAFF.

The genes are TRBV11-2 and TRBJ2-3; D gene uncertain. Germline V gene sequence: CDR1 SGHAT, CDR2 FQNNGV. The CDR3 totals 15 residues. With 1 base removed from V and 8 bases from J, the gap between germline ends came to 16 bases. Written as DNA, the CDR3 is TGTGCCAGCAGCTTAGCTGGGCCCTCCCCGGGTACGCAGTATTTT. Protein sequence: CASSLAGPSPGTQYF.